Presented here are 20 T cell receptor beta chains from one specimen sequenced in a study of shared clonotypes between healthy human individuals. Naivety among CD8 cells was defined by CD45RO negativity and positive CCR7 selection, thereby excluding terminally differentiated effector memory CD45RA+ cells. Sequencing used immunoSEQ multiplex PCR; TCRdb keeps in-frame clones, though not all of them. This table has about 590,000 clones, about 95% appearing once. Sample: naive CD8+ T cells sorted from blood. Receptors were obtained from a woman aged 30 to 39 in good health.

The rearrangement joins TRBV6-1 to TRBJ2-7; a weak D match, TRBD1 (5 bases). Germline V lookup: CDR1 MNHNS, CDR2 SASEGT. The CDR3 length is 16 residues. V was clipped by 2 bases and J by 2 bases, with 16 bases between them. The CDR3 spells CASSETRAGATYEQYF. The CDR3 DNA follows: TGTGCCAGCAGTGAAACCAGGGCAGGAGCGACCTACGAGCAGTACTTC.

This sequence joins TRBV9 and TRBJ2-1; 7 bases are shared with TRBD2. Per the germline V gene, CDR1 is SGDLS and CDR2 is YYNGEE. V lost 3 bases and J lost 8; bases outside the gene matches: 11. The CDR3 has 15 residues. The CDR3 DNA reads as TGTGCCAGCAGCGCTGAGGGACTATCCGTCGATGAGCAGTTCTTC. The encoded protein is CASSAEGLSVDEQFF.

The chain has TRBV28 and TRBJ2-1; the D gene is possibly TRBD1 (5 bases). Germline assignment: CDR1 MDHEN and CDR2 SYDVKM. V was shortened by 2 bases and J by 3 bases, with 14 bases between the two germline ends. This CDR3 has 16 residues. CDR3 amino acids: CASSLPTWGSYNEQFF. In nucleotides, the CDR3 is TGTGCCAGCAGTTTACCGACTTGGGGCAGCTACAATGAGCAGTTCTTC.

This clone was counted once. The chain couples TRBV10-2 to TRBJ2-7; possible D gene TRBD1, 5 bases. Trimming removed 3 bases from V and 7 bases from J, with 10 bases in between. This CDR3 has 12 residues. Germline assignment: CDR1 WSHSY and CDR2 SAAADI. The CDR3 coding sequence is TGCGCCAGCAGTGATTACAGGTCGGAGCAGTACTTC. Its translation is CASSDYRSEQYF.

This clone was seen once. This chain links TRBV18 with TRBJ2-2; tentatively, D is TRBD1 (5 bases). This CDR3 is built from 18 residues. Germline V gene data show CDR1 as KGHSH and CDR2 as LQKENI. Trimming stripped 0 bases from V and 3 bases from J, with 17 bases between. The CDR3 coding sequence is TGTGCCAGCTCACCACCGAAAGGGGTTTCTGTTCACACCGGGGAGCTGTTTTTT. This sequence encodes CASSPPKGVSVHTGELFF.

The rearrangement joins TRBV4-1 to TRBJ1-1; 7 nucleotides agree with TRBD1. In germline, CDR1 is MGHRA, CDR2 YSYEKL. V was pared by 5 bases and J by 0 bases, with 6 bases of the junction left unmatched. There are 15 residues in the CDR3. DNA of the CDR3: TGCGCCAGCAGCTTCCGGACAGGAGTGAACACTGAAGCTTTCTTT. It is translated as CASSFRTGVNTEAFF.

The rearrangement uses TRBV29-1 and TRBJ2-1, with a weak D call TRBD2 (6 bases). CDR3 length: 15 residues. Germline values: CDR1 SQVTM, CDR2 ANQGSEA. V was pared by 1 base and J by 2 bases, with 12 bases between. CDR3 DNA sequence: TGCAGCGTTGAAGCCCCCGGGAGCGCCTACAATGAGCAGTTCTTC. Residues: CSVEAPGSAYNEQFF.

This clone was found once. The chain joins TRBV7-8 to TRBJ2-3; D uncertain. This CDR3 is 17 amino acids long. Per germline, CDR1 SGHVS and CDR2 FQNEAQ. The germline V and J ends were trimmed by 2 bases and 4 bases, with 19 bases remaining between them. The CDR3 is CASSLRIGLESADTQYF. CDR3 nucleotide sequence: TGTGCCAGCAGCTTAAGGATTGGTCTCGAGAGCGCAGATACGCAGTATTTT.

The chain links TRBV4-1 to TRBJ2-7, with D tentatively TRBD2 (5 bases). The CDR3 loop spans 14 amino acids. V was pared by 0 bases and J by 4 bases, with 10 bases between. Germline loops: CDR1 MGHRA, CDR2 YSYEKL. The CDR3 DNA reads TGCGCCAGCAGCCAAGATTGGGGAGATTACGAGCAGTACTTC. It yields the protein CASSQDWGDYEQYF.

The chain links TRBV2 to TRBJ2-7; no clear D gene. The CDR3 loop spans 13 amino acids. Per the germline V gene, CDR1 is SNHLY and CDR2 is FYNNEI. V lost 7 bases and J 4 bases, leaving 14 bases between the germline ends. The CDR3 nucleotides are TGTGCCAGCAAAGAAGGAGCTAGTTACGAGCAGTACTTC. Translated: CASKEGASYEQYF.

The V call is TRBV7-9, the J call TRBJ2-5; unclear D gene. The CDR3 contains 16 residues. CDR1 and CDR2 from the germline V gene are SEHNR and FQNEAQ (reference sequence). With 6 bases removed from V and 4 bases from J, the gap between germline ends came to 21 bases. The CDR3 DNA is TGTGCCAGCAGGGATACAGACGTAGTCCCGTCAGAGACCCAGTACTTC. This translates into CASRDTDVVPSETQYF.

The genes are TRBV27 and TRBJ2-7; D unclear. Germline CDR1 reads MNHEY; CDR2 reads SMNVEV (reference sequence). Trimming left V 6 bases short and J 3 bases short, with 12 bases between. The CDR3 spans 13 residues. CDR3 DNA sequence: TGTGCCAGCAGGAAGGACGGAGACTACGAGCAGTACTTC. Residues: CASRKDGDYEQYF.

This chain joins TRBV6-5 and TRBJ1-1; D remains unclear. This CDR3 comprises 15 residues. Trimming took 0 bases from V and 0 from J, leaving 8 bases between them. Per the germline V gene, CDR1 is MNHEY and CDR2 is SVGAGI. CDR3: CASSYSTPMNTEAFF. DNA of the CDR3: TGTGCCAGCAGTTACTCGACCCCAATGAACACTGAAGCTTTCTTT.

This clone was found once. The chain's CDR3 is CSAVSSSGVSPPGETQYF. The CDR3 DNA reads as TGCAGCGCTGTGAGTTCTAGTGGGGTATCCCCCCCAGGGGAGACCCAGTACTTC. This chain connects TRBV29-1 to TRBJ2-5; tentatively, D is TRBD1 (5 bases). This CDR3 spans 18 amino acids. Germline assignment: CDR1 SQVTM and CDR2 ANQGSEA. The V end lost 7 bases, the J end lost 5 bases, and 32 bases lay between the germline ends. Based on the CDR3 plus reference TRBV29-1 and TRBJ2-5, the full variable domain is SAVISQKPSRDICQRGTSLTIQCQVDSQVTMMFWYRQQPGQSLTLIATANQGSEATYESGFVIDKFPISRPNLTFSTLTVSNMSPEDSSIYLCSAVSSSGVSPPGETQYFGPGTRLLVL.

This rearrangement joins TRBV5-6 to TRBJ1-1; weak D call: TRBD1 (5 bases). CDR1 SGHDT and CDR2 YYEEEE come from the germline V gene. This CDR3 contains 14 residues. The V and J ends lost 2 bases and 7 bases respectively, with 15 bases between them. The CDR3 region is CASSLGSADSEAFF. Here the CDR3 DNA reads TGTGCCAGCAGCTTAGGCAGCGCTGACAGTGAAGCTTTCTTT.

This chain connects TRBV6-1 to TRBJ2-7, with a weak D call TRBD2 (6 bases). CDR3 length: 15 residues. The germline gives CDR1 MNHNS, CDR2 SASEGT. Trimming stripped 3 bases from V and 7 bases from J, with 19 bases between. This CDR3 is CASSDPGLSSWEQYF. The CDR3, as DNA: TGTGCCAGCAGTGACCCGGGACTTAGCTCTTGGGAGCAGTACTTC.

This rearrangement joins TRBV9 to TRBJ2-2; tentative D call: TRBD1 (5 bases). The CDR3 totals 17 residues. In germline, CDR1 is SGDLS, CDR2 YYNGEE. Trimming left V 0 bases short and J 5 bases short, with 17 bases between. The CDR3 DNA follows: TGTGCCAGCAGCGTAGCTCTCGCGACAGCGTGGACCGGGGAGCTGTTTTTT. As protein: CASSVALATAWTGELFF.

J is TRBJ2-1 and V is TRBV7-9; 7 bases fit TRBD2. CDR1 is SEHNR and CDR2 is FQNEAQ in the germline V gene (reference sequence). This CDR3 spans 17 amino acids. V dropped 6 bases and J dropped 8; count of bases not matched to a gene: 19. CDR3: CASSPTLPLAEQDEQFF. Here the CDR3 DNA reads TGTGCCAGCAGTCCTACCCTCCCCCTAGCGGAGCAAGATGAGCAGTTCTTC.

The rearrangement joins TRBV27 to TRBJ2-3, with D tentatively TRBD2 (7 bases). The V end lost 8 bases, the J end lost 9 bases, and 15 bases lay between the germline ends. This CDR3 spans 12 amino acids. CDR1 is MNHEY and CDR2 is SMNVEV in the germline V gene (reference sequence). The CDR3 sequence: CASRPGGATQYF. The CDR3 DNA sequence: TGTGCCAGCCGGCCGGGGGGCGCGACGCAGTATTTT.

Concerning this clone: Other DNA sequences in this sample translate to the same CDR3. The chain employs TRBV5-1 and TRBJ2-1; maybe TRBD1 (8 bases). CDR3 length equals 13 residues. V was clipped by 2 bases and J by 8 bases, with 11 bases between them. CDR1 is SGHRS and CDR2 is YFSETQ in the germline V gene. The CDR3 spells CASSFTGGDEQFF. The CDR3, as DNA: TGCGCCAGCAGCTTTACAGGGGGGGATGAGCAGTTCTTC.